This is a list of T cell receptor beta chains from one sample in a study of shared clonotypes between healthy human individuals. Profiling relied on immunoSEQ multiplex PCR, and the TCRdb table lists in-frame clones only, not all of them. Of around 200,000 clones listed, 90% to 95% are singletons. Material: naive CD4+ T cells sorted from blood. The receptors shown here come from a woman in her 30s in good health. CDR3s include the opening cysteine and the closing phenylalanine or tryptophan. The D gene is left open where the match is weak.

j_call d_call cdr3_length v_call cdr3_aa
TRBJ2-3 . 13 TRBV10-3 CAIRAGSTDTQYF
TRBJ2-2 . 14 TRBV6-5 CASSYQSGVEELFF
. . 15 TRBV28 CASSRGGGVLDEQYF
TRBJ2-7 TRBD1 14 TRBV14 CASSQSDRLGEQYF
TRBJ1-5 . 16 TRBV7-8 CASSLVGGEPTQPQHF
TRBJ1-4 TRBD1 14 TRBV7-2 CASSWDRGPEKLFF
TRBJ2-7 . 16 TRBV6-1 CASSVRRLGGTNEQYF
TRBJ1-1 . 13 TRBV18 CASSPDMNTEAFF
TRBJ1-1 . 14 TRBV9 CASSVGGFGTEAFF
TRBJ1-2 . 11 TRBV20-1 CSARGGDGYTF
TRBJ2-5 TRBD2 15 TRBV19 CASSIPSGSQETQYF
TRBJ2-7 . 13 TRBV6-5 CASSYGMTYEQYF
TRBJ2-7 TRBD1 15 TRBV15 CATSKGRDRGYEQYF
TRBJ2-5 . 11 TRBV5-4 CASSYQETQYF
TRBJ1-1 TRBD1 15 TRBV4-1 CASSQGARQGLRSFF
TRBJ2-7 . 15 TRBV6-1 CASIKMSSSSYEQYF
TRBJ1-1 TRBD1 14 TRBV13 CASRRQGAHTEAFF
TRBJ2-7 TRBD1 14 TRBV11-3 CASTTGTDNYEQYF
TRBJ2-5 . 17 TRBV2 CASSPFAVQVAGETQYF
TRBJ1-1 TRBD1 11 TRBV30 CAWGDRTEAFF
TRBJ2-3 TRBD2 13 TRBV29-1 CSDSGRGTDTQYF
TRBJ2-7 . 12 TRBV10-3 CAITPGGYEQYF
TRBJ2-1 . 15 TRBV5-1 CASSLVISGRNEQFF
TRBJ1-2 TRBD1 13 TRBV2 CASSLQGAYGYTF
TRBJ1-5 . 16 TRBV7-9 CASSLAGGAGNQPQHF
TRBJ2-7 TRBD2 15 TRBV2 CASSRLAGNLYEQYF
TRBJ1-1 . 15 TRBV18 CASSPWSDRDTEAFF
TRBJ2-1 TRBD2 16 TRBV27 CASSRGGRGPYNEQFF
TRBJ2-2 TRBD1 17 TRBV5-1 CASSLASGTGYTGELFF
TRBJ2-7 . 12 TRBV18 CASSPVAPEQYF
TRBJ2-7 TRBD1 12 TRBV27 CASGQGVYEQYF
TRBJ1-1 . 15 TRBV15 CATSSPGLGNTEAFF
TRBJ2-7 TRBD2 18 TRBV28 CASSDPGRGTSGWYEQYF
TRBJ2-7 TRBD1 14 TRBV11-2 CASSLGTGVLEQYF
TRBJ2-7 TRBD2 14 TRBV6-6 CASSESGSRYEQYF
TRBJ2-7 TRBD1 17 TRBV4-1 CASSQIRQGASSYEQYF
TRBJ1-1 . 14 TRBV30 CAWSSVQLNTEAFF
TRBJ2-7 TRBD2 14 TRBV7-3 CASSLSSGSYEQYF
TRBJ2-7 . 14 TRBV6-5 CASSNDGNSYEQYF
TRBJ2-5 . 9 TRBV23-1 CASGGTQYF
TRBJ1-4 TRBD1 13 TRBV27 CALPEGADEKLFF
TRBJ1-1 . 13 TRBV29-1 CSATSGGGTEAFF
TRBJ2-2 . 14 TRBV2 CASSEVREAGELFF
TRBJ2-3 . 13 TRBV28 CASSSQGPDTQYF
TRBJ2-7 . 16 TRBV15 CATSSSTGTTIYEQYF
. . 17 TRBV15 CATSRGPGQSRPYEQYF
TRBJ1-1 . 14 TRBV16 CASSQSEQVGGAFF